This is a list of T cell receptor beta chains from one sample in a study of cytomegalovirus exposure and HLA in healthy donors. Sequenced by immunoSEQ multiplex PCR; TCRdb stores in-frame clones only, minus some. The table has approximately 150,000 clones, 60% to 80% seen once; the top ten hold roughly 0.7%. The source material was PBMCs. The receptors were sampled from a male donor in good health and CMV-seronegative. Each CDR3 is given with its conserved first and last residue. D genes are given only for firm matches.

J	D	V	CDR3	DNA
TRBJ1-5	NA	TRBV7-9	CASSLGQQPQHF	TGTGCCAGCAGCTTAGGGCAGCAGCCCCAGCATTTT
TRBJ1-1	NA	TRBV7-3	CASSSQGTEAFF	TGTGCCAGCAGCTCCCAGGGGACTGAAGCTTTCTTT
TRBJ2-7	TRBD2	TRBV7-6	CASSPSSGDSYEQYF	TGTGCTAGCAGCCCCTCTAGCGGGGACTCCTACGAGCAGTACTTC
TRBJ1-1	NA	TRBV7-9	CTSSPKLEAFF	TGTACCAGCAGCCCCAAGCTTGAAGCTTTCTTT
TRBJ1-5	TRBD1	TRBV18	CASSSDRGRDQPQHF	TGTGCCAGCTCATCGGACAGGGGCAGGGATCAGCCCCAGCATTTT
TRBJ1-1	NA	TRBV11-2	CASSLGAPEAFF	TGTGCCAGCAGCTTAGGGGCCCCTGAAGCTTTCTTT
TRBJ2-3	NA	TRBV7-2	CASSLGQLGDTQYF	TGTGCCAGCAGCTTAGGCCAGCTAGGAGATACGCAGTATTTT
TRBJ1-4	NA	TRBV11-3	CASSQRGEKLFF	TGTGCCAGCAGCCAGAGGGGGGAAAAACTGTTTTTT
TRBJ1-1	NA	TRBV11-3	CASRRGKQDYFLLIPEAFF	TGTGCCAGCAGGCGAGGGAAACAGGACTATTTTTTGTTAATCCCTGAAGCTTTCTTT
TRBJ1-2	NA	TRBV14	CASSHLQGSNYGYTF	TGTGCCAGCAGCCATTTACAGGGTTCTAACTATGGCTACACCTTC
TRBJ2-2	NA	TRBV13	CASSLSGSGGELFF	TGTGCCAGCAGCTTATCAGGGTCGGGCGGGGAGCTGTTTTTT
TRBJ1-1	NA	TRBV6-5	CASSLRFRVNTEAFF	TGTGCCAGCAGCCTCCGATTCCGGGTCAACACTGAAGCTTTCTTT